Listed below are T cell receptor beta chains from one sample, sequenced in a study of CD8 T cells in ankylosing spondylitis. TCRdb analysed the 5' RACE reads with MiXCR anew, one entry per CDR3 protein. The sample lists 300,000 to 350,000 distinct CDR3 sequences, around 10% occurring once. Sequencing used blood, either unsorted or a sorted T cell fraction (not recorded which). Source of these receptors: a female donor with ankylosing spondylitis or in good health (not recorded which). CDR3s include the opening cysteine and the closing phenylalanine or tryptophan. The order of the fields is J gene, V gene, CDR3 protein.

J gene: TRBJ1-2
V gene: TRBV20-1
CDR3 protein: CSARFEGVGNYGDTF

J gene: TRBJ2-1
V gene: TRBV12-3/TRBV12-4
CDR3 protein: CASSLWGNEQFF

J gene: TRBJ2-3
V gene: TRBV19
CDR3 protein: CASSLSSVTDTQYF

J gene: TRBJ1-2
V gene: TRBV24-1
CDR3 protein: CATSDRDRAGYTF

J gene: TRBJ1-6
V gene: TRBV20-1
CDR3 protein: CSAEIADRQNSPLHF

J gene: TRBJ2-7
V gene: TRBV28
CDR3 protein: CASSLRTSGRAAYEQYF

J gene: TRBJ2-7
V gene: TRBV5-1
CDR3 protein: CASSWDNSYEQYF

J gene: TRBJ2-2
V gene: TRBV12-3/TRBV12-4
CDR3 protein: CASSLDLRAWHTGELFF

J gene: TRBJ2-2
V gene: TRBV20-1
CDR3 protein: CSANGRGRGYTGELFF

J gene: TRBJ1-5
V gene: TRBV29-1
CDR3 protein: CSIQGESNQPQHF

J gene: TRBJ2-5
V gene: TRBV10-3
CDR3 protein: CAISGGKETQYF

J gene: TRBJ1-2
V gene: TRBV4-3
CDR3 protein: CASSQDARVFGGYTF

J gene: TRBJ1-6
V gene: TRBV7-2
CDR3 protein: CASSLEGPWDSPLHF

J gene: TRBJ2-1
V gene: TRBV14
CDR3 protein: CASSQPSGSMHEQFF

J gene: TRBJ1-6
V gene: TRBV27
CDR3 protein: CASSLSYNSPLHF

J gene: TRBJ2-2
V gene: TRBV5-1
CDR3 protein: CASSLAAQANTGELFF

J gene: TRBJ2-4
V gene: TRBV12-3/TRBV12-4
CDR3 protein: CASSLGAGGNIQYF

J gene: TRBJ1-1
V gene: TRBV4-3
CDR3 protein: CASSQEGSDPNTEAFF

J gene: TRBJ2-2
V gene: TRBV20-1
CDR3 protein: CSARLGVAGELFF

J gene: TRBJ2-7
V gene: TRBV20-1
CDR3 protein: CSARAGGPYEQYF